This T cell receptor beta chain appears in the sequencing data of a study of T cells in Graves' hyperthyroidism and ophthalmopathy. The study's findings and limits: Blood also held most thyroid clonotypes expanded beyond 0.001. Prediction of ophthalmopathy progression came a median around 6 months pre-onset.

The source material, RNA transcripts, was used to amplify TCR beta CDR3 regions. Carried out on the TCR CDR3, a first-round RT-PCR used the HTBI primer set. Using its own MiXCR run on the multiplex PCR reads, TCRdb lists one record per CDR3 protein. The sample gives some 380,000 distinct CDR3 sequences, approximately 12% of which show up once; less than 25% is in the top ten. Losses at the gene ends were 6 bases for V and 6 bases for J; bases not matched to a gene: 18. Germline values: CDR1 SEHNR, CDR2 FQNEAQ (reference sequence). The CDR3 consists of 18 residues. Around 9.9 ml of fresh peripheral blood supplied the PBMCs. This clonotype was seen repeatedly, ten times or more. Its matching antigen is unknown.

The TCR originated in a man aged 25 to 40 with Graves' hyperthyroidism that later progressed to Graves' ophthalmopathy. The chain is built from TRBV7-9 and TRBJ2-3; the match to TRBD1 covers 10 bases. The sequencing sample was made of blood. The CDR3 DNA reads TGTGCCAGCAGAGCTCGGGTTGGGACAGGGGATGTCGGTGATACGCAGTATTTT. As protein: CASRARVGTGDVGDTQYF.